This passage covers 27 T cell receptor beta chains from one sample sequenced in a study of blood T cell repertoires in COVID-19. Clones were read by immunoSEQ multiplex PCR, and TCRdb kept only the in-frame ones, dropping some. Here the sample spans approximately 150,000 clones, under 85% being singletons. The sequencing sample was made of peripheral blood. These TCRs come from a human donor in a cohort sampled during active COVID-19.

This clone was recorded many times. The chain uses TRBV6-5 and TRBJ1-1; TRBD1 matches 8 bases. The CDR3 is 15 amino acids. In germline, CDR1 is MNHEY, CDR2 SVGAGI. With V trimmed by 4 bases and J by 3 bases, 7 bases remained unmatched. The CDR3 nucleotides read TGTGCCAGCAGTTGGTGGGACAGGCGCGACACTGAAGCTTTCTTT. Amino acid sequence: CASSWWDRRDTEAFF.

The sample holds a few counts of this clone. The chain carries TRBV4-2 and TRBJ2-7; 9 bases line up with TRBD1. This CDR3 spans 16 amino acids. V shed 5 bases, J shed 1 base, and the junction held 9 bases outside the gene matches. The germline CDR1 and CDR2 sequences are LGHNA and YNFKEQ. CDR3 protein: CASSAPLGQGSYEQYF. CDR3 nucleotide sequence: TGTGCCAGCAGCGCCCCCTTGGGACAGGGTTCCTACGAGCAGTACTTC.

There are a few counts of this clone. The chain carries TRBV18 and TRBJ2-3, with a possible D match to TRBD2 (6 bases). The germline gives CDR1 KGHSH, CDR2 LQKENI. CDR3 length: 14 residues. Between the trimmed V and J ends, which lost 2 bases and 0 bases, there was a span of 6 bases. The CDR3: CASSPGRSTDTQYF. CDR3 nucleotides: TGTGCCAGCTCACCAGGGAGGAGCACAGATACGCAGTATTTT. The complete variable domain, with remaining parts taken from reference TRBV18 and TRBJ2-3, reads NAGVMQNPRHLVRRRGQEARLRCSPMKGHSHVYWYRQLPEEGLKFMVYLQKENIIDESGMPKERFSAEFPKEGPSILRIQQVVRGDSAAYFCASSPGRSTDTQYFGPGTRLTVL.

The chain links TRBV29-1 to TRBJ2-2, with 9 bases that match TRBD1. The CDR3 runs to 13 residues. Unmatched junction bases numbered 6, after V lost 8 bases and J lost 5 bases. CDR1 and CDR2 from the germline V gene are SQVTM and ANQGSEA. Written as DNA, the CDR3 is TGCAGCATGGTGACAGGGGGGACCGGGGAGCTGTTTTTT. Protein product: CSMVTGGTGELFF.

V is TRBV11-2 and J is TRBJ2-2, with D perhaps TRBD2 (5 bases). This CDR3 has 14 amino acids. CDR1 is SGHAT and CDR2 is FQNNGV in the germline V gene. V dropped 5 bases and J dropped 2 bases, with 9 bases sitting between them. This CDR3 is CASSPGINTGELFF. Written as DNA, the CDR3 is TGTGCCAGCAGCCCCGGGATCAACACCGGGGAGCTGTTTTTT.

This clone was observed a single time. This chain joins TRBV7-9 and TRBJ2-2; 9 nucleotides agree with TRBD1. Trimming removed 7 bases from V and 1 base from J; junction bases left unmatched: 4. The length of the CDR3 is 15 residues. Per germline, CDR1 SEHNR and CDR2 FQNEAQ (reference sequence). DNA of the CDR3: TGTGCCAGCATTTCGACAGGGGGGAACACCGGGGAGCTGTTTTTT. It translates to CASISTGGNTGELFF.

In its sample, this clone was seen a few times. The V call is TRBV19, the J call TRBJ2-1; 8 bases match TRBD1. The germline CDR1 and CDR2 sequences are LNHDA and SQIVND (reference sequence). The CDR3 loop spans 14 amino acids. The J segment lost 9 bases and the V segment lost 5 bases, leaving 9 bases of the junction unmatched. CDR3 DNA: TGTGCCAGTAGTGTTAGGGACAGGCCGGCTGAGCAGTTCTTC. This codes for CASSVRDRPAEQFF.

This chain connects TRBV5-6 to TRBJ2-7, with 10 bases that match TRBD1. Losses at the gene ends were 1 base for V and 5 bases for J; bases not matched to a gene: 6. The germline V gene has CDR1 SGHDT and CDR2 YYEEEE. This CDR3 comprises 15 residues. The CDR3 sequence: CASSLRDRGWNEQYF. DNA of the CDR3: TGTGCCAGCAGCTTGCGGGACAGGGGATGGAACGAGCAGTACTTC.

The rearrangement joins TRBV5-1 to TRBJ2-1; TRBD1 matches 7 bases. In germline, CDR1 is SGHRS, CDR2 YFSETQ. Unmatched junction bases numbered 2, after V lost 0 bases and J lost 2 bases. This CDR3 is 15 amino acids long. For the CDR3, the DNA is TGCGCCAGCAGCTTGGTAGGACAGGCCTACAATGAGCAGTTCTTC. This translates into CASSLVGQAYNEQFF.

The genes are TRBV3-1 (or the pseudogene TRBV3-2) and TRBJ2-1; TRBD2 agrees at 8 bases. CDR1 is LGHDT, CDR2 YNNKEL, per germline (reference sequence). The CDR3 is 14 residues long. V was clipped by 4 bases and J by 8 bases; unmatched bases: 7. CDR3 sequence: CASSRQLAADEQFF. The DNA of the CDR3 is TGTGCCAGCAGCCGCCAACTAGCGGCAGATGAGCAGTTCTTC.

This chain uses TRBV7-3 with TRBJ1-1; weak D call: TRBD1 (6 bases). The CDR3 has 14 amino acids. CDR1 SGHTA and CDR2 FQGTGA come from the germline V gene. V was cut by 5 bases and J by 5 bases, with 15 bases left in between. CDR3 DNA: TGTGCCAGCAGCCGGGGGGGACAATCGACTGAAGCTTTCTTT. Translating gives CASSRGGQSTEAFF.

The chain combines TRBV28 with TRBJ2-7; 8 bases are a match to TRBD2. Germline V gene sequence: CDR1 MDHEN, CDR2 SYDVKM. The trim removed 8 bases at V and 6 bases at J, leaving 12 bases unmatched. The CDR3 loop spans 14 amino acids. The CDR3: CASPPPSGRVEQYF. The DNA for the CDR3 is TGTGCCAGCCCACCACCAAGCGGGAGAGTCGAGCAGTACTTC.

J is TRBJ1-1 and V is TRBV6-5, with TRBD1 matching 8 bases. The CDR3 length is 15 residues. The ends lost 6 bases at V and 1 base at J; junction bases unmatched: 7. Germline V CDR1 and CDR2: MNHEY, SVGAGI. As DNA, the CDR3 is TGTGCCAGCAGCCGAACGACAGGGGCGAACACTGAAGCTTTCTTT. The encoded protein is CASSRTTGANTEAFF.

The V gene is TRBV9, the J gene TRBJ2-1; 7 nucleotides match TRBD2. The CDR3 consists of 18 residues. CDR1 and CDR2 from the germline V gene are SGDLS and YYNGEE. The V segment lost 0 bases and the J segment 0 bases; nucleotides outside the gene matches: 9. CDR3 in DNA: TGTGCCAGCAGCGTAGTTGCCAGCGGGATAAGCTCCTACAATGAGCAGTTCTTC. Translated, it gives CASSVVASGISSYNEQFF.

The gene calls are TRBV9 and TRBJ2-1, with D unresolved. V lost 0 bases, J lost 8 bases, and 15 bases lay in between. This CDR3 has 15 amino acids. Germline V gene data show CDR1 as SGDLS and CDR2 as YYNGEE. CDR3 residues: CASSVVHTRSDEQFF. CDR3 in DNA: TGTGCCAGCAGCGTAGTGCACACACGTTCCGATGAGCAGTTCTTC.

The chain employs TRBV7-9 and TRBJ1-2, with D hard to call. V shed 3 bases and J shed 0 bases, with 2 bases lying between them. Germline CDR1 and CDR2: SEHNR and FQNEAQ (reference sequence). The CDR3 runs to 12 residues. CDR3 loop: CASSFSNYGYTF. The CDR3 DNA follows: TGTGCCAGCAGCTTCTCTAACTATGGCTACACCTTC.

The CDR3 loop reads CASREQETQYF. The DNA for the CDR3 is TGTGCCAGCCGGGAACAAGAGACCCAGTACTTC. The V and J genes are TRBV2 and TRBJ2-5, with D perhaps TRBD2 (5 bases). The CDR3 spans 11 residues. CDR1 is SNHLY, CDR2 FYNNEI, per germline. V lost 8 bases, J lost 2 bases, and 6 bases lay in between.

The V call is TRBV3-1 (or the pseudogene TRBV3-2), the J call TRBJ1-2; the D is unclear. The germline V gene has CDR1 LGHDT and CDR2 YNNKEL (reference sequence). The CDR3 contains 14 residues. Between the trimmed V and J ends, which lost 0 bases and 2 bases, there was a span of 7 bases. The CDR3 nucleotides read TGTGCCAGCAGCCAAGACACAGCCAACTATGGCTACACCTTC. This encodes CASSQDTANYGYTF.

CDR3 loop: CASSPPDRAVKNIQYF. The CDR3 DNA follows: TGTGCCAGCTCACCCCCGGACAGGGCGGTCAAAAACATTCAGTACTTC. The chain employs TRBV18 and TRBJ2-4; 8 positions match TRBD1. The CDR3 totals 16 residues. From germline, CDR1 is KGHSH and CDR2 LQKENI. The V gene end was trimmed by 3 bases and the J gene end by 3 bases; junction bases not matched to a gene: 7. Drawing the rest from reference TRBV18 and TRBJ2-4, the complete variable domain is NAGVMQNPRHLVRRRGQEARLRCSPMKGHSHVYWYRQLPEEGLKFMVYLQKENIIDESGMPKERFSAEFPKEGPSILRIQQVVRGDSAAYFCASSPPDRAVKNIQYFGAGTRLSVL.

J is TRBJ2-6 and V is TRBV9; the D gene is possibly TRBD1 (5 bases). Germline V CDR1 and CDR2: SGDLS, YYNGEE. The CDR3 is 15 amino acids. Trimming shortened V by 4 bases and J by 4 bases, and 12 bases separated the two germline ends. CDR3 sequence (DNA): TGTGCCAGCAGCTCAGCAGGGTCAGGGGCCAACGTCCTGACTTTC. This codes for CASSSAGSGANVLTF.

This clone has only one observation. This chain connects TRBV5-1 to TRBJ1-4; 7 bases fit TRBD1. Looked up from germline, CDR1 is SGHRS and CDR2 is YFSETQ. The CDR3 is 16 amino acids. The junction had 7 bases not matched to a gene; V was cut back by 0 bases and J by 5 bases. The CDR3 reads CASSLVIGTANEKLFF. The CDR3 DNA sequence: TGCGCCAGCAGCTTGGTTATTGGGACAGCGAATGAAAAACTGTTTTTT.

CDR3 amino acids: CSVKWGRGVDEQYF. The DNA of the CDR3 is TGCAGCGTGAAATGGGGGAGGGGGGTAGACGAGCAGTACTTC. The chain couples TRBV29-1 to TRBJ2-7; TRBD2 is a possible D gene (7 bases). This CDR3 comprises 14 residues. Germline CDR1 reads SQVTM; CDR2 reads ANQGSEA. Trimming cost V 6 bases and J 5 bases, with 20 bases left between them.

The genes are TRBV27 and TRBJ2-1; 14 bases are shared with TRBD2. Germline-derived CDR1 and CDR2 are MNHEY and SMNVEV (reference sequence). V was pared by 3 bases and J by 9 bases, with 10 bases of the junction left unmatched. The CDR3 totals 17 residues. CDR3 loop: CASSFGTSGRGRSEQFF. CDR3 bases: TGTGCCAGCAGTTTCGGGACTAGCGGGAGAGGGAGGAGTGAGCAGTTCTTC.

The chain employs TRBV7-3 and TRBJ1-3; 9 bases match TRBD1. The CDR3 has 15 amino acids. The V and J ends lost 5 bases and 4 bases, in that order; junction bases with no gene match: 6. The germline gives CDR1 SGHTA, CDR2 FQGTGA. CDR3 loop: CASSTTGGEGNTIYF. The CDR3 DNA sequence: TGTGCCAGCAGCACGACAGGGGGAGAAGGAAACACCATATATTTT.

The chain joins TRBV5-1 to TRBJ2-6; TRBD1 is a possible D gene (5 bases). V was cut by 1 base and J by 2 bases, with 10 bases left in between. This CDR3 is 16 amino acids long. Germline V gene data show CDR1 as SGHRS and CDR2 as YFSETQ. Here the CDR3 reads CASSLSPRAGANVLTF. In DNA form, the CDR3 reads TGCGCCAGCAGCTTGAGTCCCAGGGCTGGGGCCAACGTCCTGACTTTC.

The chain recombines TRBV19 with TRBJ2-5, with a weak D call TRBD1 (5 bases). CDR1 LNHDA and CDR2 SQIVND come from the germline V gene (reference sequence). The CDR3 runs to 14 residues. The V gene lost 5 bases and the J gene lost 4 bases, with 14 bases spanning the gap. CDR3 bases: TGTGCCAGTAGTGCAGGACATTCGGGAGAGACCCAGTACTTC. Translated: CASSAGHSGETQYF.

The chain combines TRBV5-6 with TRBJ2-7; a possible D gene is TRBD1 (6 bases). V dropped 0 bases and J dropped 0 bases, with 10 bases sitting between them. The CDR3 loop spans 15 amino acids. Germline V gene sequence: CDR1 SGHDT, CDR2 YYEEEE. CDR3 coding DNA: TGTGCCAGCAGCTTGGGAGGGGGTAGCTCCTACGAGCAGTACTTC. Translated: CASSLGGGSSYEQYF.